What follows are 28 T cell receptor beta chains derived from one specimen sequenced in a study of blood T cell repertoires in COVID-19 (dated by TCRdb to about 2020). The library was made by the immunoSEQ multiplex PCR assay. TCRdb provides this immuneACCESS table in a form limited to in-frame rearrangements. Some clones are lacking; in checked studies, under half of them reflect an unresolved V gene, and why the rest are absent is not known. The sample table lists approximately 180,000 clones, 82% of them with a count of one. More than 4% of the sample is in the top ten clones. Sample: PBMCs or T cells enriched from blood (not recorded which). These receptors came from a woman in her sixties with acute COVID-19.

The genes are TRBV6-5 and TRBJ2-5; a possible D gene is TRBD2 (6 bases). This CDR3 is 14 amino acids long. The germline V gene has CDR1 MNHEY and CDR2 SVGAGI. V lost 2 bases to trimming and J lost 0 bases, with 7 bases between them. For the CDR3, the DNA is TGTGCCAGCAGTTACGGGGGGAACCAAGAGACCCAGTACTTC. As protein: CASSYGGNQETQYF.

The chain couples TRBV5-1 to TRBJ1-2; 7 bases agree with TRBD1. Per the germline V gene, CDR1 is SGHRS and CDR2 is YFSETQ. Losses at the gene ends were 2 bases for V and 0 bases for J; bases not matched to a gene: 7. The CDR3 length is 16 residues. DNA for the CDR3: TGCGCCAGCAGCTTAAGGACAGGAGGACCTAACTATGGCTACACCTTC. Translating gives CASSLRTGGPNYGYTF.

The rearrangement uses TRBV28 and TRBJ2-5, with TRBD2 as a possible D gene (5 bases). Trimming took off 6 bases at V and 5 bases at J, with 13 bases between the two ends. Germline V gene data show CDR1 as MDHEN and CDR2 as SYDVKM. This CDR3 has 13 amino acids. CDR3 region: CASSLGGHETQYF. As DNA, the CDR3 is TGTGCCAGCAGCTTGGGCGGGCACGAGACCCAGTACTTC.

The V call is TRBV27, the J call TRBJ1-1; 7 nucleotides line up with TRBD1. The CDR3 has 14 amino acids. Trimming cost V 10 bases and J 7 bases; bases outside gene matches: 15. CDR1 and CDR2 (germline): MNHEY, SMNVEV (reference sequence). CDR3: CATIPTGSKDEAFF. As DNA, the CDR3 is TGTGCCACCATTCCGACAGGGTCTAAGGATGAAGCTTTCTTT.

The J gene is TRBJ1-5, the V gene TRBV2, with D unclear. V dropped 1 base and J dropped 6 bases, with 10 bases sitting between them. Germline V gene sequence: CDR1 SNHLY, CDR2 FYNNEI. This CDR3 has 14 amino acids. CDR3 DNA sequence: TGTGCCAGCAGTGAAGGTGGCGGAATTCAGCCCCAGCATTTT. Translation: CASSEGGGIQPQHF.

This clone came up once. This chain links TRBV6-1 with TRBJ1-4, with a tentative D call TRBD1 (6 bases). Per germline, CDR1 MNHNS and CDR2 SASEGT. CDR3 length: 16 amino acids. Trimming pared 0 bases from V and 8 bases from J, leaving 16 bases between. The CDR3 DNA sequence: TGTGCCAGCAGTGAAGCGGTAACAGGGTCAGGCGAAAAACTGTTTTTT. As protein: CASSEAVTGSGEKLFF.

The chain combines TRBV4-3 with TRBJ2-7; D might be TRBD2 (7 bases). Germline loops: CDR1 LGHNA, CDR2 YSLEER. The CDR3 has 17 amino acids. V dropped 0 bases and J dropped 6 bases, with 21 bases sitting between them. The CDR3 region has the DNA TGCGCCAGCAGCCAAGAATTAGGGGGGCGGGAGCGGTGCGAGCAGTACTTC. The encoded protein is CASSQELGGRERCEQYF.

DNA of the CDR3: TGTGCCATCAGAGCGGCAGACTCCTACGAGCAGTACGTC. This codes for CAIRAADSYEQYV. V gene TRBV10-3 combines with J gene TRBJ2-7, with TRBD2 as a possible D gene (5 bases). Per the germline V gene, CDR1 is ENHRY and CDR2 is SYGVKD. CDR3 size: 13 residues. Trimming cost V 6 bases and J 0 bases, with 9 bases left between them.

This rearrangement joins TRBV9 to TRBJ1-3; a weak D match, TRBD1 (6 bases). Germline V gives CDR1 SGDLS, CDR2 YYNGEE. V was clipped by 4 bases and J by 6 bases, with 17 bases between them. The CDR3 has 15 amino acids. Written as DNA, the CDR3 is TGTGCCAGCAGCTCCGGACAGACAAGGGAAAACACCATATATTTT. Translating gives CASSSGQTRENTIYF.

V usage is TRBV11-2 and J usage is TRBJ2-7; perhaps TRBD1 as D (6 bases). This CDR3 comprises 14 residues. V was clipped by 2 bases and J by 6 bases, with 14 bases between them. Germline-derived CDR1 and CDR2 are SGHAT and FQNNGV. As DNA, the CDR3 is TGTGCCAGCAGCTTAAACAGGGTTCGGAGCGAGCAGTACTTC. Translated: CASSLNRVRSEQYF. The complete variable domain, with remaining parts taken from reference TRBV11-2 and TRBJ2-7, reads EAGVAQSPRYKIIEKRQSVAFWCNPISGHATLYWYQQILGQGPKLLIQFQNNGVVDDSQLPKDRFSAERLKGVDSTLKIQPAKLEDSAVYLCASSLNRVRSEQYFGPGTRLTVT.

This chain uses TRBV5-1 with TRBJ2-3; possibly TRBD1 for D (6 bases). Germline V gene sequence: CDR1 SGHRS, CDR2 YFSETQ. Trimming removed 4 bases at V and 5 bases at J, with 20 bases between. The CDR3 covers 16 residues. The CDR3 is CASSATGTSRGDTQYF. The DNA of the CDR3 is TGCGCCAGCAGCGCAACCGGGACATCCCGGGGAGATACGCAGTATTTT.

The chain carries TRBV5-1 and TRBJ2-1, with a tentative D call TRBD1 (6 bases). The V gene's germline CDR1 is SGHRS and CDR2 YFSETQ. Trimming removed 4 bases at V and 6 bases at J, with 29 bases between. The CDR3 is 19 residues long. CDR3 bases: TGCGCCAGCAGCCTCGGGACATTCCTAACAGGGAGATCCCCCAATGAGCAGTTCTTC. Its protein product is CASSLGTFLTGRSPNEQFF.

This clone appeared a few times. The rearrangement links TRBV2 to TRBJ1-6, with TRBD1 identical over 7 bases. Trimming at V came to 4 bases and at J to 5 bases, leaving 8 bases not matched to a gene. CDR1 is SNHLY and CDR2 is FYNNEI in the germline V gene. The CDR3 spans 16 residues. The CDR3 is CASSAWTGPDNSPLHF. DNA for the CDR3: TGTGCCAGCAGTGCATGGACAGGCCCTGATAATTCACCCCTCCACTTT.

This sequence joins TRBV24-1 and TRBJ1-1; D call uncertain. CDR1 KGHDR and CDR2 SFDVKD come from the germline V gene. V was clipped by 6 bases and J by 4 bases, with 14 bases between them. The CDR3 has 14 amino acids. CDR3 sequence reads: CATSSGEMVTEAFF. The CDR3 bases are TGTGCCACCAGTTCGGGTGAAATGGTCACTGAAGCTTTCTTT.

The V gene is TRBV7-2, the J gene TRBJ1-1; D not certain. Trimming cost V 4 bases and J 7 bases, with 19 bases left between them. Germline V gene lookup returns CDR1 SGHTA and CDR2 FQGNSA. This CDR3 is 15 amino acids long. In DNA, the CDR3 is TGTGCCAGCAGCTCATCGGGCGGGGTGAACGGTGAAGCTTTCTTT. Amino acid sequence: CASSSSGGVNGEAFF.

Only one count was recorded for this clone. This chain joins TRBV4-3 and TRBJ1-5, with 8 positions matching TRBD1. Germline lookup yields CDR1 LGHNA and CDR2 YSLEER. V shed 4 bases and J 7 bases; nucleotides not matched to a gene: 9. The CDR3 contains 15 residues. CDR3 bases: TGCGCCAGCAGCCCAGAGACAGGGGTAGACCAGCCCCAGCATTTT. Protein: CASSPETGVDQPQHF.

J is TRBJ1-5 and V is TRBV10-3; D may be TRBD1 (6 bases). V was cut by 6 bases and J by 3 bases, with 15 bases left in between. CDR1 and CDR2 from the germline V gene are ENHRY and SYGVKD. There are 15 residues in the CDR3. CDR3 residues: CAISELQGINQPQHF. The CDR3 region has the DNA TGTGCCATCAGCGAACTTCAGGGGATCAATCAGCCCCAGCATTTT.

The chain is built from TRBV21-1 and TRBJ1-5; TRBD1 is the table's D call, not checked against the DNA. TRBV21-1 is a pseudogene. This CDR3 is built from 20 residues. CDR3 nucleotides: TGTGCCAGCAGCAAAGATAGGAGGGTCGTGGACAGGGGTCCCTCGGGGCCCCAGCATTTT. The encoded protein is CASSKDRRVVDRGPSGPQHF.

The chain couples TRBV18 to TRBJ1-3; 9 bases are shared with TRBD1. Germline V lookup: CDR1 KGHSH, CDR2 LQKENI. V gave up 5 bases and J gave up 4 bases; unmatched junction bases: 6. The CDR3 has 15 amino acids. CDR3 DNA: TGTGCCAGCTCAATACAGGGGGCGTACGGAAACACCATATATTTT. Translated: CASSIQGAYGNTIYF. The whole variable domain, filled in from reference TRBV18 and TRBJ1-3, reads NAGVMQNPRHLVRRRGQEARLRCSPMKGHSHVYWYRQLPEEGLKFMVYLQKENIIDESGMPKERFSAEFPKEGPSILRIQQVVRGDSAAYFCASSIQGAYGNTIYFGEGSWLTVV.

The chain has TRBV30 and TRBJ2-1; D perhaps matches TRBD2 (7 bases). Germline CDR1 is GTSNPN and CDR2 is SVGIG (reference sequence). The V end lost 1 base, the J end lost 0 bases, and 19 bases lay between the germline ends. CDR3 length equals 18 residues. CDR3 region: CAWSGSGGGGSSYNEQFF. In nucleotides, the CDR3 is TGTGCCTGGAGTGGGAGCGGCGGGGGCGGTAGCTCCTACAATGAGCAGTTCTTC.

The chain carries TRBV15 and TRBJ1-1; 7 bases fit TRBD1. V trimming: 1 base; J trimming: 7 bases; junction bases outside the gene matches: 3. Germline V gene lookup returns CDR1 LNHNV and CDR2 YYDKDF (reference sequence). The CDR3 contains 13 residues. For the CDR3, the DNA is TGTGCCACCAGCAGAGGACAGGGAATTGAAGCTTTCTTT. Translating gives CATSRGQGIEAFF.

The rearrangement joins TRBV28 to TRBJ1-5, with D tentatively TRBD1 (6 bases). The CDR3 is made up of 13 amino acids. Germline V gene lookup returns CDR1 MDHEN and CDR2 SYDVKM. V was shortened by 6 bases and J by 11 bases, with 17 bases between the two germline ends. Here the CDR3 DNA reads TGTGCCAGCAGCCGGGACACGGGCCAGGCCCAGCATTTT. Its protein is CASSRDTGQAQHF.

The chain carries TRBV7-2 and TRBJ1-2; 9 bases agree with TRBD1. This CDR3 has 15 amino acids. The germline V gene has CDR1 SGHTA and CDR2 FQGNSA. V gave up 8 bases and J gave up 7 bases; unmatched junction bases: 14. The CDR3 reads CASQFTGGARFGYTF. The CDR3 DNA sequence: TGTGCCAGCCAATTCACAGGGGGCGCGAGATTTGGCTACACCTTC.

The rearrangement joins TRBV24-1 to TRBJ1-1; D gene unclear. This CDR3 is built from 12 residues. Deletions cut 3 bases from V and 5 bases from J, with 6 bases between. Germline V CDR1 and CDR2: KGHDR, SFDVKD. The CDR3 reads CATSDPGTEAFF. DNA for the CDR3: TGTGCCACCAGTGATCCCGGGACTGAAGCTTTCTTT.

In its sample, this clone was seen once. The gene calls are TRBV7-9 and TRBJ2-7; 12 nucleotides align to TRBD1. Per germline, CDR1 SEHNR and CDR2 FQNEAQ (reference sequence). The CDR3 is made up of 14 amino acids. The J segment lost 9 bases and the V segment lost 5 bases, leaving 8 bases of the junction unmatched. The CDR3 is CASSEGQGARGQYV. The DNA of the CDR3 is TGTGCCAGCAGCGAGGGACAGGGGGCCAGAGGGCAGTACGTC.

The J gene is TRBJ1-2, the V gene TRBV7-2; TRBD1 might be the D (6 bases). The CDR3 spans 16 residues. Germline V gene data show CDR1 as SGHTA and CDR2 as FQGNSA. V lost 2 bases, J lost 7 bases, and 20 bases lay in between. The CDR3 is CASSLPSAGEVGGYTF. The CDR3 DNA reads as TGTGCCAGCAGCTTACCGTCGGCAGGGGAAGTGGGTGGCTACACCTTC. Supplemented by reference TRBV7-2 and TRBJ1-2, the full variable domain reads GAGVSQSPSNKVTEKGKDVELRCDPISGHTALYWYRQSLGQGLEFLIYFQGNSAPDKSGLPSDRFSAERTGGSVSTLTIQRTQQEDSAVYLCASSLPSAGEVGGYTFGSGTRLTVV.

This rearrangement joins TRBV19 to TRBJ2-5, with 12 bases matching TRBD1. Trimming cost V 8 bases and J 5 bases; bases outside gene matches: 9. Germline CDR1 and CDR2: LNHDA and SQIVND (reference sequence). CDR3 length: 15 residues. The DNA of the CDR3 is TGTGCCAGTTCAGCCGGGACAGGGGGCAGGGAGACCCAGTACTTC. It encodes CASSAGTGGRETQYF.

This CDR3 is CASSARLAGDADTQYF. The CDR3, as DNA: TGTGCCAGCAGCGCACGACTAGCGGGAGACGCAGATACGCAGTATTTT. V is TRBV5-4 and J is TRBJ2-3; 12 nucleotides align to TRBD2. The V gene end was trimmed by 4 bases and the J gene end by 4 bases; junction bases not matched to a gene: 7. Germline V gives CDR1 SGHNT, CDR2 YYREEE (reference sequence). This CDR3 spans 16 amino acids.